The 15 T cell receptor beta chains in this list originate from one sample, sequenced in a study of shared clonotypes between healthy human individuals. The table came from immunoSEQ multiplex PCR; TCRdb's copy has only in-frame clones and leaves some out. The sample contains about 480,000 clones, around 74% of which appear only once. The sequenced sample was PBMCs. The receptor set was obtained from a woman aged 40 to 50 in good health. Some clones in this sample may be carry-over from other donors' samples.

About this clone itself: Other DNA sequences in the same sample also yield this CDR3. The rearrangement joins TRBV7-9 to TRBJ2-7; 10 nucleotides line up with TRBD2. CDR1 is SEHNR and CDR2 is FQNEAQ in the germline V gene (reference sequence). V was clipped by 5 bases and J by 0 bases; unmatched bases: 4. CDR3 length equals 15 residues. The CDR3 sequence: CASSPRTSGSYEQYF. The CDR3 DNA reads TGTGCCAGCAGCCCGAGGACTAGCGGCTCCTACGAGCAGTACTTC.

The rearrangement links TRBV7-9 to TRBJ2-1; perhaps TRBD2 as D (5 bases). Looked up from germline, CDR1 is SEHNR and CDR2 is FQNEAQ (reference sequence). The CDR3 is 14 residues long. Trimming pared 1 base from V and 8 bases from J, leaving 12 bases between. The CDR3 bases are TGTGCCAGCAGCTTAGTCTCTAGCTTCGATGAGCAGTTCTTC. This codes for CASSLVSSFDEQFF.

V is TRBV18 and J is TRBJ1-4; the D gene is possibly TRBD1 (6 bases). Germline V gene data show CDR1 as KGHSH and CDR2 as LQKENI. V lost 2 bases and J 4 bases, leaving 8 bases between the germline ends. The CDR3 runs 14 residues. The CDR3 region is CASSPGQLNEKLFF. The CDR3 DNA follows: TGTGCCAGCTCACCAGGACAGCTTAATGAAAAACTGTTTTTT.

This clone showed up just once. This sequence joins TRBV30 and TRBJ2-1, with a tentative D call TRBD1 (5 bases). The CDR3 extends over 12 amino acids. Germline assignment: CDR1 GTSNPN and CDR2 SVGIG (reference sequence). Trimming stripped 5 bases from V and 0 bases from J, with 5 bases between. CDR3: CAWGHSYNEQFF. Here the CDR3 DNA reads TGTGCCTGGGGACACTCCTACAATGAGCAGTTCTTC. Combining the CDR3 with reference TRBV30 and TRBJ2-1 gives the whole variable domain SQTIHQWPATLVQPVGSPLSLECTVEGTSNPNLYWYRQAAGRGLQLLFYSVGIGQISSEVPQNLSASRPQDRQFILSSKKLLLSDSGFYLCAWGHSYNEQFFGPGTRLTVL.

The rearrangement joins TRBV30 to TRBJ2-5, with D perhaps matching TRBD2 (5 bases). The closer fit of TRBJ2-7 to the DNA end suggests the J call may be wrong. Germline V gene data show CDR1 as GTSNPN and CDR2 as SVGIG (reference sequence). The CDR3 is 17 amino acids. The CDR3 region is CAWSPVTRELGFYEQYF. In DNA, the CDR3 is TGTGCCTGGAGCCCAGTCACTAGGGAACTGGGTTTTTACGAGCAGTACTTC.

This rearrangement joins TRBV14 to TRBJ1-2; TRBD1 might be the D (6 bases). Trimming removed 1 base from V and 5 bases from J, with 8 bases in between. CDR3 length equals 13 residues. In germline, CDR1 is SGHDN, CDR2 FVKESK. In DNA, the CDR3 is TGTGCCAGCAGCCAAGTACAGGGATATGGCTACACCTTC. Its translation: CASSQVQGYGYTF. Based on the CDR3 plus reference TRBV14 and TRBJ1-2, the full variable domain is EAGVTQFPSHSVIEKGQTVTLRCDPISGHDNLYWYRRVMGKEIKFLLHFVKESKQDESGMPNNRFLAERTGGTYSTLKVQPAELEDSGVYFCASSQVQGYGYTFGSGTRLTVV.

This clone has just a few counts. V gene TRBV7-8 combines with J gene TRBJ1-1; 7 bases agree with TRBD1. CDR1 and CDR2 (germline): SGHVS, FQNEAQ. This CDR3 comprises 13 residues. The V segment lost 5 bases and the J segment 7 bases; nucleotides outside the gene matches: 7. DNA for the CDR3: TGTGCCAGCAGCCCCTCGAGACAGGGTGAAGCTTTCTTT. It codes for CASSPSRQGEAFF. Full variable domain (rest looked up from reference TRBV7-8 and TRBJ1-1): GAGVSQSPRYKVAKRGQDVALRCDPISGHVSLFWYQQALGQGPEFLTYFQNEAQLDKSGLPSDRFFAERPEGSVSTLKIQRTQQEDSAVYLCASSPSRQGEAFFGQGTRLTVV.

This clone was found once. Different DNA sequences within this sample yield the same CDR3. The rearrangement joins TRBV5-1 to TRBJ2-3; TRBD2 matches 9 bases. Germline trimming cut 5 bases from V and 1 base from J; bases unmatched to any gene: 8. This CDR3 region has 16 residues. Germline CDR1 is SGHRS and CDR2 is YFSETQ. CDR3 coding DNA: TGCGCCAGCAGTCTTGGCGGGAGGGGCGGCACAGATACGCAGTATTTT. Translating gives CASSLGGRGGTDTQYF.

This clone was seen repeatedly, ten times or more. The chain combines TRBV2 with TRBJ2-5, with D possibly matching TRBD2 (6 bases). This CDR3 contains 13 residues. Deletions cut 8 bases from V and 8 bases from J, with 18 bases between. Germline V CDR1 and CDR2: SNHLY, FYNNEI. In DNA, the CDR3 is TGTGCCAGCGTCCTAGGGGCCGGGGGAACCCAGTACTTC. Its protein product is CASVLGAGGTQYF.

As to this clone: Other DNA sequences in the sample encode the same CDR3. The chain links TRBV7-2 to TRBJ1-2; D might be TRBD1 (6 bases). Germline CDR1 SGHTA, CDR2 FQGNSA. V gave up 3 bases and J gave up 2 bases, with 7 bases separating them. The CDR3 is 13 residues long. CDR3 loop: CASSLGGNYGYTF. The DNA for the CDR3 is TGTGCCAGCAGCTTGGGGGGCAACTATGGCTACACCTTC. Looking up the rest from reference TRBV7-2 and TRBJ1-2 gives the full variable domain: GAGVSQSPSNKVTEKGKDVELRCDPISGHTALYWYRQSLGQGLEFLIYFQGNSAPDKSGLPSDRFSAERTGGSVSTLTIQRTQQEDSAVYLCASSLGGNYGYTFGSGTRLTVV.

V usage is TRBV6-1 and J usage is TRBJ1-1, with D uncertain. Trimming stripped 9 bases from V and 7 bases from J, with 12 bases between. The CDR3 is made up of 11 amino acids. Germline loops: CDR1 MNHNS, CDR2 SASEGT. DNA of the CDR3: TGTGCCAGTGGAGGCTATGGTGAAGCTTTCTTT. Amino acids: CASGGYGEAFF.

The rearrangement uses TRBV28 and TRBJ1-1, with TRBD1 as a possible D gene (5 bases). The length of the CDR3 is 14 residues. V was shortened by 5 bases and J by 5 bases, with 15 bases between the two germline ends. In germline, CDR1 is MDHEN, CDR2 SYDVKM. CDR3 bases: TGTGCCAGCAGTCAAGCTTCGGGGGTGACTGAAGCTTTCTTT. Encoded protein: CASSQASGVTEAFF.

CDR3: CASSLGDPLWTEAFF. As DNA, the CDR3 is TGTGCCAGCAGCTTAGGGGACCCGCTGTGGACTGAAGCTTTCTTT. The V and J genes are TRBV5-4 and TRBJ1-1; TRBD1 is a possible D gene (5 bases). Trimming stripped 2 bases from V and 5 bases from J, with 16 bases between. The CDR3 has 15 amino acids. Germline values: CDR1 SGHNT, CDR2 YYREEE (reference sequence).

This clone has a handful of counts. The J gene is TRBJ2-5, the V gene TRBV30; D possibly corresponds to TRBD2 (6 bases). Trimming stripped 4 bases from V and 4 bases from J, with 19 bases between. CDR1 is GTSNPN and CDR2 is SVGIG in the germline V gene (reference sequence). This CDR3 spans 15 amino acids. The CDR3: CAWTLGGRVRETQYF. CDR3 coding DNA: TGTGCCTGGACCCTGGGAGGCAGGGTACGAGAGACCCAGTACTTC.

This chain links TRBV5-6 with TRBJ1-2; D remains unclear. V was cut by 3 bases and J by 5 bases, with 8 bases left in between. CDR1 SGHDT and CDR2 YYEEEE come from the germline V gene. CDR3 length: 12 amino acids. The CDR3, as DNA: TGTGCCAGCAGCTCCTCCTCTTATGGCTACACCTTC. Amino acid sequence: CASSSSSYGYTF.